Given below is one T cell receptor (beta chain) in context. The antigen remains undetermined. Amplification of TCR beta CDR3 regions used RNA as the template. Carried out on the TCR CDR3, a first-round RT-PCR used the HTBI primer set. TCRdb itself ran the multiplex PCR reads through MiXCR, one entry per CDR3 protein. This sample has 300,000 or so distinct CDR3 sequences, with approximately 16% found just once. Newly diagnosed patients aged 18 to 65 had hyperthyroidism of under 2 months' duration. The record originates from a study of T cells in Graves' hyperthyroidism and ophthalmopathy. Findings and caveats of the study: Among clonotypes expanded in thyroid above 0.001, most were also found in blood.

J gave up 6 bases and V 5 bases, and 12 bases lay outside the gene matches. Germline V lookup: CDR1 SGHTA, CDR2 FQGNSA. The CDR3 extends over 16 amino acids. The origin of this receptor is a man aged 25 to 40 with Graves' hyperthyroidism. The sample comprised blood. The chain carries TRBV7-2 and TRBJ2-3, with 9 bases matching TRBD2. The CDR3 DNA sequence: TGTGCCAGCAGCCCCCGGCGCGGGGGGGCTAGTGATACGCAGTATTTT. It is translated as CASSPRRGGASDTQYF.